One and the same sample provided the 11 T cell receptor beta chains below, sequenced in a study of OX40 agonist ivuxolimab in advanced cancers. TCRdb's copy holds only in-frame clones and misses some; the assay was immunoSEQ multiplex PCR. Among around 48,000 clones listed, around 84% were seen once. Here the sequenced sample was CD4+ or CD8+ T cells sorted from blood, taken in a trial of the OX40 agonist ivuxolimab. These receptor sequences come from an adult with an advanced solid tumor such as melanoma, head and neck, liver or kidney cancer.

V is TRBV18 and J is TRBJ2-3; no clear D gene. Germline V lookup: CDR1 KGHSH, CDR2 LQKENI. The CDR3 is 14 amino acids. Deletions cut 8 bases from V and 4 bases from J, with 16 bases between. This CDR3 is CASRTLIGADTQYF. The DNA of the CDR3 is TGTGCCAGCCGAACTTTAATAGGAGCAGATACGCAGTATTTT.

This clone appeared a single time. The chain joins TRBV6-4 to TRBJ2-2; D might be TRBD2 (5 bases). The CDR3 runs 16 residues. Germline values: CDR1 MRHNA, CDR2 SNTAGT. V lost 4 bases to trimming and J lost 3 bases, with 15 bases between them. The DNA for the CDR3 is TGTGCCAGCAGTGCATTATGGACTTCATACACCGGGGAGCTGTTTTTT. This sequence encodes CASSALWTSYTGELFF.

This chain joins TRBV28 and TRBJ1-1; TRBD1 aligns across 10 bases. The trim removed 4 bases at V and 5 bases at J, leaving 7 bases unmatched. Germline-derived CDR1 and CDR2 are MDHEN and SYDVKM. The length of the CDR3 is 15 residues. CDR3 in amino acids: CASSSTGGVNTEAFF. The DNA of the CDR3 is TGTGCCAGCAGTTCGACAGGGGGCGTAAATACTGAAGCTTTCTTT.

J is TRBJ1-5 and V is TRBV21-1; TRBD1 was called by the table and not checked on the DNA. TRBV21-1 corresponds to a pseudogene. The CDR3 is 15 amino acids. CDR3 DNA sequence: TGTGCCAGCCCGCTGGACAGGGTGGGCAATCAGCCCCAGCATTTT. The encoded protein is CASPLDRVGNQPQHF.

The chain recombines TRBV28 with TRBJ2-7, with D perhaps TRBD1 (6 bases). The CDR3 is 13 amino acids. Germline assignment: CDR1 MDHEN and CDR2 SYDVKM. The V gene lost 4 bases and the J gene lost 2 bases, with 9 bases spanning the gap. This chain's CDR3 is CASSYRVAYEQYF. The CDR3 DNA is TGTGCCAGCAGTTACAGGGTGGCCTACGAGCAGTACTTC. Drawing the rest from reference TRBV28 and TRBJ2-7, the complete variable domain is DVKVTQSSRYLVKRTGEKVFLECVQDMDHENMFWYRQDPGLGLRLIYFSYDVKMKEKGDIPEGYSVSREKKERFSLILESASTNQTSMYLCASSYRVAYEQYFGPGTRLTVT.

J is TRBJ1-1 and V is TRBV5-1; 8 positions agree with TRBD1. Per germline, CDR1 SGHRS and CDR2 YFSETQ. The junction had 7 bases not matched to a gene; V was cut back by 4 bases and J by 5 bases. This CDR3 spans 14 amino acids. This chain's CDR3 is CASSIQTGETEAFF. The CDR3 DNA reads as TGCGCCAGCAGCATCCAGACAGGGGAAACTGAAGCTTTCTTT.

This chain joins TRBV27 and TRBJ1-5, with 8 positions matching TRBD1. This CDR3 contains 18 residues. V was clipped by 5 bases and J by 0 bases; unmatched bases: 12. Germline V gives CDR1 MNHEY, CDR2 SMNVEV (reference sequence). CDR3 region: CASSPWTGIGYSNQPQHF. As DNA, the CDR3 is TGTGCCAGCAGTCCCTGGACAGGGATCGGTTATAGCAATCAGCCCCAGCATTTT.

The rearrangement uses TRBV11-2 and TRBJ2-1; tentatively, D is TRBD2 (6 bases). This CDR3 has 15 residues. Per germline, CDR1 SGHAT and CDR2 FQNNGV. V was cut by 6 bases and J by 1 base, with 13 bases left in between. In nucleotides, the CDR3 is TGTGCCAGCAGTTTAAGCGGGCCGTCCTACAATGAGCAGTTCTTC. This translates into CASSLSGPSYNEQFF.

This CDR3 is CASSLDASEGNTGELFF. CDR3 nucleotide sequence: TGTGCCAGCAGCTTAGACGCGTCTGAGGGGAACACCGGGGAGCTGTTTTTT. This rearrangement joins TRBV11-3 to TRBJ2-2, with D possibly TRBD2 on 5 matching bases. Between the trimmed V and J ends, which lost 0 bases and 1 base, there was a span of 12 bases. CDR1 and CDR2 from the germline V gene are SGHNT and YENEEA. This CDR3 is built from 17 residues.

A few counts support this clone. The chain combines TRBV15 with TRBJ2-7; the match to TRBD1 covers 9 bases. Germline V gene lookup returns CDR1 LNHNV and CDR2 YYDKDF (reference sequence). The CDR3 has 15 residues. V lost 2 bases and J lost 1; bases outside the gene matches: 3. The CDR3: CATSRLGQGSYEQYF. CDR3 DNA sequence: TGTGCCACCAGCAGACTGGGACAGGGTTCCTACGAGCAGTACTTC. The full variable domain, with the rest looked up from reference TRBV15 and TRBJ2-7, is DAMVIQNPRYQVTQFGKPVTLSCSQTLNHNVMYWYQQKSSQAPKLLFHYYDKDFNNEADTPDNFQSRRPNTSFCFLDIRSPGLGDTAMYLCATSRLGQGSYEQYFGPGTRLTVT.

The chain combines TRBV25-1 with TRBJ2-3; TRBD1 matches at 7 bases. J was trimmed by 12 bases and V by 3 bases; bases with no gene match: 6. Germline V CDR1 and CDR2: MGHDK, SYGVNS. The CDR3 length is 12 residues. The DNA for the CDR3 is TGTGCCAGCAGTGAGGGACAGTATATTCAGTATTTT. Its protein product is CASSEGQYIQYF.